The 5 T cell receptor beta chains below were found in one sample sequenced in a study of CD8 T cells in Susac syndrome. Random hexamers primed reverse transcription of roughly 0.45 to 1 ug RNA. TCRdb reanalysed the immunoSEQ multiplex PCR reads using MiXCR and keeps one entry per CDR3 protein. The table records around 69,000 distinct CDR3 sequences, roughly 95% of them present only once. The specimen was CD4+ T cells from PBMCs. These receptors all stem from a human donor with multiple sclerosis.

This clonotype was seen only a few times. The rearrangement joins TRBV24-1 to TRBJ2-3; a possible D gene is TRBD1 (6 bases). This CDR3 region has 16 residues. Trimming left V 3 bases short and J 0 bases short, with 12 bases between. Germline values: CDR1 KGHDR, CDR2 SFDVKD. The CDR3 nucleotides are TGTGCCACCAGTGATATGGACAGTACTAGCACAGATACGCAGTATTTT. Amino acids: CATSDMDSTSTDTQYF.

V is TRBV3-1 and J is TRBJ2-3, with no clear D. The CDR3 extends over 15 amino acids. V shed 0 bases and J shed 2 bases, with 9 bases lying between them. Germline lookup yields CDR1 LGHDT and CDR2 YNNKEL (reference sequence). The CDR3 nucleotides read TGTGCCAGCAGCCAAGATCTGATCGTCACAGATACGCAGTATTTT. This translates into CASSQDLIVTDTQYF.

The V and J genes are TRBV5-1 and TRBJ1-5; the D is unclear. Germline V lookup: CDR1 SGHRS, CDR2 YFSETQ. Trimming removed 2 bases from V and 3 bases from J, with 12 bases in between. CDR3 length equals 15 residues. CDR3 amino acids: CASSFDGANNQPQHF. The CDR3 nucleotides are TGCGCCAGCAGCTTCGATGGAGCGAACAATCAGCCCCAGCATTTT.

The chain employs TRBV5-1 and TRBJ2-7; 7 nucleotides match TRBD2. CDR3 length: 15 residues. Germline CDR1 and CDR2: SGHRS and YFSETQ. V lost 3 bases and J lost 3; bases outside the gene matches: 9. CDR3 bases: TGCGCCAGCAGCTCCGCTGCGGGGGTGGTCTACGAGCAGTACTTC. Translation gives CASSSAAGVVYEQYF.

The J gene is TRBJ1-1, the V gene TRBV10-3; D is unresolved. The CDR3 is 14 residues long. CDR1 is ENHRY and CDR2 is SYGVKD in the germline V gene. V was clipped by 2 bases and J by 3 bases, with 10 bases between them. The CDR3 coding sequence is TGTGCCATCAGTGAGGTTCCTAAAGACACTGAAGCTTTCTTT. Its translation: CAISEVPKDTEAFF.